The source of this T cell receptor beta chain is a study of immune characterization of retroperitoneal liposarcoma. One entry per CDR3 protein, called by TCRdb with MiXCR from the PCR reads. The data contain over 8,000 distinct CDR3 sequences, 28% of them singletons. The CDR3 runs to 17 residues. V lost 6 bases, J lost 0 bases, and 19 bases lay in between. CDR1 MGHDK and CDR2 SYGVNS come from the germline V gene. Sequenced material: tumor tissue. The clonotype was recovered from a female donor with retroperitoneal liposarcoma. The rearrangement joins TRBV25-1 to TRBJ2-3; weak D call: TRBD2 (5 bases). The CDR3 DNA sequence: TGTGCCAGCAGCCAGCCGGGGTTCTTGACTAGCACAGATACGCAGTATTTT. Translation gives CASSQPGFLTSTDTQYF. Complete variable domain (other parts from reference TRBV25-1 and TRBJ2-3): EADIYQTPRYLVIGTGKKITLECSQTMGHDKMYWYQQDPGMELHLIHYSYGVNSTEKGDLSSESTVSRIRTEHFPLTLESARPSHTSQYLCASSQPGFLTSTDTQYFGPGTRLTVL.